Listed here are 3 T cell receptor beta chains from one sample, sequenced in a study of cytomegalovirus exposure and HLA in healthy donors. Primers: 60 Vbeta forward and 13 Jbeta reverse. TCRdb keeps only in-frame clones here, not all; method: immunoSEQ multiplex PCR. The sample lists under 150,000 clones; 75% to 85% were seen once. The sample consisted of PBMCs. The receptors originated from a girl aged 2 to 10 in good health and CMV-seronegative.

This clone was recorded only once. This chain connects TRBV2 to TRBJ1-5, with 8 bases that match TRBD1. Germline assignment: CDR1 SNHLY and CDR2 FYNNEI. J lost 0 bases, V lost 5 bases, and 12 bases had no gene match. The CDR3 extends over 18 amino acids. The DNA for the CDR3 is TGTGCCAGCAGTTCCGACAGGGGAAACGTAAATAGCAATCAGCCCCAGCATTTT. As protein: CASSSDRGNVNSNQPQHF.

The genes are TRBV11-2 and TRBJ2-1; 9 bases are a match to TRBD2. The trim removed 7 bases at V and 3 bases at J, leaving 4 bases unmatched. The germline gives CDR1 SGHAT, CDR2 FQNNGV. The CDR3 loop spans 14 amino acids. The DNA for the CDR3 is TGTGCCAGCACCCTAGCGGGGCTCTACAATGAGCAGTTCTTC. Residues: CASTLAGLYNEQFF.

V gene TRBV29-1 combines with J gene TRBJ2-1; 14 positions match TRBD2. This CDR3 has 15 amino acids. Germline V CDR1 and CDR2: SQVTM, ANQGSEA. After removal of 3 bases from V and 5 bases from J, the junction contained 3 bases not matched to a gene. The CDR3 DNA reads as TGCAGCGTTGACGGACTAGCGGGAGGACACAATGAGCAGTTCTTC. Protein: CSVDGLAGGHNEQFF.